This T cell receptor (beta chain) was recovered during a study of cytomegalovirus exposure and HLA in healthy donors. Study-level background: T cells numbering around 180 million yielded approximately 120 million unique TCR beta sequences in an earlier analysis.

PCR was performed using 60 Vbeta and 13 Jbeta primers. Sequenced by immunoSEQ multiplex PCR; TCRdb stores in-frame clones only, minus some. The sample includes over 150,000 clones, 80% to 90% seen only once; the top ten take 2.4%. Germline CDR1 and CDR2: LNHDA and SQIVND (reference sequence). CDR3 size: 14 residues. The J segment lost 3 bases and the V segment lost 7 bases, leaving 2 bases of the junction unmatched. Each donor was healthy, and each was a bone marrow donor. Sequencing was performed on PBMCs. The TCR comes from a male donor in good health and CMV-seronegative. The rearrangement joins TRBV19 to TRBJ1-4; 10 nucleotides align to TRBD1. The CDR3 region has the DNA TGTGCCAGTAACGGACAGGGGGCTAATGAAAAACTGTTTTTT. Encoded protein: CASNGQGANEKLFF.